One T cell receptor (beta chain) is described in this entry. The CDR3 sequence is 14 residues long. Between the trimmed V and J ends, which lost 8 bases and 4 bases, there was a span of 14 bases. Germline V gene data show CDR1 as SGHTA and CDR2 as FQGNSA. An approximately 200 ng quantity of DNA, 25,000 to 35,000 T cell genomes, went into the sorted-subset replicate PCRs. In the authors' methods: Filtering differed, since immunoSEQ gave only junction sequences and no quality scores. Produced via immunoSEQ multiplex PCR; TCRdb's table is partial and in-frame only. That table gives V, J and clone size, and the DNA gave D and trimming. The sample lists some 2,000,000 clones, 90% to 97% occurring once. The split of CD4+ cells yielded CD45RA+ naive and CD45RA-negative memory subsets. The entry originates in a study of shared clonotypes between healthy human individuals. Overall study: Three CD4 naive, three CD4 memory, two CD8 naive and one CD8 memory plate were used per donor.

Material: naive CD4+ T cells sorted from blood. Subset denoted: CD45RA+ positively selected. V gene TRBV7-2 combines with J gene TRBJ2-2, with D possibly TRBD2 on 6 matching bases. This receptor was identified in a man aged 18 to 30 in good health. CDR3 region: CASRPGGSTGELFF. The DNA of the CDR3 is TGTGCCAGCCGGCCCGGAGGGTCCACCGGGGAGCTGTTTTTT. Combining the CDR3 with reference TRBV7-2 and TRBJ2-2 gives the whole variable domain GAGVSQSPSNKVTEKGKDVELRCDPISGHTALYWYRQSLGQGLEFLIYFQGNSAPDKSGLPSDRFSAERTGGSVSTLTIQRTQQEDSAVYLCASRPGGSTGELFFGEGSRLTVL.